Listed here are 9 T cell receptor delta chains from one sample, sequenced in a study of human gamma delta and Vdelta1 T cells. Their target antigens are unknown. TCRdb reapplied CATT to the PCR reads. The profile covers roughly 13,000 delta-chain clones, with almost 50% appearing a single time and approximately 1.4% taken by the ten largest. Source material: Vdelta1 gamma-delta T cells from blood grown in culture (DOT cells). The source is a human donor in good health.

The sample holds one count of this clone. The V call is TRDV1, the J call TRDJ1; perhaps TRDD2 as D (5 bases). V shed 2 bases and J shed 0 bases, with 19 bases lying between them. The V gene's germline CDR1 is TSWWSYY and CDR2 QGS. CDR3 length: 18 residues. CDR3 nucleotide sequence: TGTGCTCTTGGGGAATCCCCTACGCTACGGACCAACACCGATAAACTCATCTTT. This translates into CALGESPTLRTNTDKLIF.

Comments on this clone: A much larger clone differs by one base, so this may be a read error. The chain joins TRDV1 to TRDJ1; 8 bases fit TRDD3. Per the germline V gene, CDR1 is TSWWSYY and CDR2 is QGS. The CDR3 is 22 residues long. The CDR3 sequence is CALGERRRSGLLGVLYTDKFIF. DNA of the CDR3: TGTGCTCTTGGGGAACGCCGCCGCTCAGGGCTACTGGGGGTCTTGTACACCGATAAATTCATCTTT.

A few counts support this clone. The chain joins TRDV1 to TRDJ1; D is unresolved. V was pared by 4 bases and J by 1 base, with 16 bases between. The CDR3 has 16 amino acids. The germline V gene has CDR1 TSWWSYY and CDR2 QGS. The CDR3 bases are TGTGCTCTTGGGGTGGCTGTCCTCCGAGGCACCGATAAACTCATCTTT. Amino acid sequence: CALGVAVLRGTDKLIF.

The chain carries TRDV1 and TRDJ1; 9 bases agree with TRDD2. Per germline, CDR1 TSWWSYY and CDR2 QGS. CDR3 length equals 18 residues. With V trimmed by 3 bases and J by 3 bases, 14 bases remained unmatched. The CDR3: CALGEGSFLRAGADKLIF. The CDR3 region has the DNA TGTGCTCTTGGGGAGGGCTCCTTCCTACGGGCTGGGGCCGATAAACTCATCTTT.

The rearrangement joins TRDV1 to TRDJ1; 7 positions match TRDD3. With 2 bases clipped from V and 0 bases from J, the junction kept 21 bases outside the gene matches. Germline CDR1 is TSWWSYY and CDR2 is QGS. This CDR3 spans 21 amino acids. The CDR3 spells CALGEGENPWGRVLNTDKLIF. CDR3 DNA sequence: TGTGCTCTTGGGGAAGGGGAAAATCCATGGGGGAGAGTCCTTAACACCGATAAACTCATCTTT.

The chain links TRDV1 to TRDJ1; 10 bases agree with TRDD3. This CDR3 has 22 amino acids. Germline loops: CDR1 TSWWSYY, CDR2 QGS. V was pared by 4 bases and J by 0 bases, with 23 bases of the junction left unmatched. CDR3 sequence (DNA): TGTGCTCTTGGGGCACCCCCCGAGTACTGGGGGATCCACGCAACGTACACCGATAAACTCATCTTT. It yields the protein CALGAPPEYWGIHATYTDKLIF.

This clone has only a few counts. At one boundary the junction diverges from the germline segment, which might be a read error. The gene calls are TRDV1 and TRDJ1, with TRDD3 matching 9 bases. The CDR3 is made up of 14 amino acids. The germline V gene encodes CDR1 TSWWSYY and CDR2 QGS. The CDR3 nucleotides are TGTGCTCTTGGGGGACCTTCCTCGGGGATACGACTGCATTTT. Translated, it gives CALGGPSSGIRLHF.

This clone showed up just a few times. This chain joins TRDV1 and TRDJ1; weak D call: TRDD3 (6 bases). Germline V gene lookup returns CDR1 TSWWSYY and CDR2 QGS. V lost 4 bases and J 7 bases, leaving 16 bases between the germline ends. The CDR3 loop spans 14 amino acids. The CDR3 sequence: CALGGAITGFKLIF. For the CDR3, the DNA is TGTGCTCTTGGGGGAGCCATTACTGGGTTTAAACTCATCTTT.

This clone appeared a few times. V and J are TRDV1 and TRDJ1; 9 bases agree with TRDD3. The germline V gene encodes CDR1 TSWWSYY and CDR2 QGS. V shed 0 bases and J 0 bases; nucleotides not matched to a gene: 23. There are 23 residues in the CDR3. This chain's CDR3 is CALGELVPTLGIGGYRYTDKLIF. CDR3 nucleotide sequence: TGTGCTCTTGGGGAACTAGTTCCTACTCTGGGGATAGGGGGATACCGGTACACCGATAAACTCATCTTT.